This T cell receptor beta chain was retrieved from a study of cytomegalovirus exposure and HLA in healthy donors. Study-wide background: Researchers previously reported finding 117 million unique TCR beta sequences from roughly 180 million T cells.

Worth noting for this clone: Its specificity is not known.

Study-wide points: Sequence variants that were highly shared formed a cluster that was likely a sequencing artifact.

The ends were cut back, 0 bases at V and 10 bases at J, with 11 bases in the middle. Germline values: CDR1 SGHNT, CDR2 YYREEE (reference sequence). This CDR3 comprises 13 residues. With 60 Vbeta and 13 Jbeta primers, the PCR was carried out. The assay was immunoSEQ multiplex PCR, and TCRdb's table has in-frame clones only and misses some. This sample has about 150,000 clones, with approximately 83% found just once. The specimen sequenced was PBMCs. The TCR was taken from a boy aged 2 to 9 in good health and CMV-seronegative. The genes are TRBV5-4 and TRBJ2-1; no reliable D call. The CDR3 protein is CASSLAGLGEQFF. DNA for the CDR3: TGTGCCAGCAGCTTGGCCGGCCTGGGCGAGCAGTTCTTC.